This T cell receptor beta chain stems from a study of cytomegalovirus exposure and HLA in healthy donors. PCR employed 60 Vbeta and 13 Jbeta primers. The method was immunoSEQ multiplex PCR; TCRdb's version includes in-frame clones alone and lacks a portion of them. The sample has 95,000 to 150,000 clones; around 66% are singletons. The V end was cut by 3 bases, the J end by 4 bases, with 24 bases between. This CDR3 contains 18 residues. Germline loops: CDR1 MGHRA, CDR2 YSYEKL. General study findings and limits: For most TCR beta V segments, an earlier analysis put the productive rate at about 90% or about 30% of the time. Sequencing depth across donors, presence/absence analyses assumed, was roughly uniform.

With respect to this clone: Its antigen is unidentified.

The TCR was taken from a man aged 18 to 35 in good health and CMV-seronegative. The V and J genes are TRBV4-1 and TRBJ1-1; no clear D gene. The specimen was PBMCs. The chain's CDR3 is CASSQNRGSSSWATEAFF. CDR3 nucleotide sequence: TGCGCCAGCAGCCAGAACCGGGGATCCTCCTCTTGGGCCACTGAAGCTTTCTTT.